What follows are 9 T cell receptor delta chains derived from one specimen sequenced in a study of γδ T cells in repeated Plasmodium falciparum infection. Gammadelta T cells were flow-sorted from PBMC into Vgamma9/Vdelta2+ and Vdelta2-negative populations for bulk analysis. TCRdb reanalyzed the multiplex PCR reads using CATT. This sample has 85,000 to 90,000 delta-chain clones; 1.4% occur once, and the top ten carry more than 7%. The sequenced sample consisted of gamma-delta T cells from blood. These receptors came from a pool of human donors (malaria-infected and uninfected, not separated).

The table lists this clone with many counts. Distinct nucleotide sequences in the sample also encode this CDR3. This rearrangement joins TRDV2 to TRDJ1, with 9 bases that match TRDD3. V lost 0 bases to trimming and J lost 0 bases; unmatched junction nucleotides: 10. The CDR3 spans 18 residues. Germline V gene sequence: CDR1 GEAIGNYY, CDR2 EKD. The CDR3 loop reads CACDTVGTGGPNTDKLIF. CDR3 DNA: TGTGCCTGTGACACCGTGGGGACTGGGGGACCAAACACCGATAAACTCATCTTT.

This clone turned up a few times. TCRdb's protein for this DNA is that of a much larger clone and differs from the translation at residue 7, likely a read error; the protein shown is the DNA translation. The J gene call is TRDJ1, but no V gene call exists; the table's TRDD3 call for D was not verified on the DNA. This CDR3 contains 19 residues. In DNA form, the CDR3 reads TGTGCTCTTGGGGACCCACGCGCTTCCTACCTGGGGGATACGTATAAACTCATCTTT. It yields the protein CALGDPRASYLGDTYKLIF.

This clone was observed a handful of times. For this DNA, TCRdb reports the protein of a much larger clone, which diverges at residue 9, most likely from a read error; the protein presented here is translated directly from the DNA. The gene calls are TRDV1 and TRDJ1; D not certain. TCRdb carries no J gene annotation; the J gene was assigned here by matching the DNA with germline. Trimming shortened V by 0 bases and J by 0 bases, and 8 bases separated the two germline ends. This CDR3 comprises 15 residues. Germline loops: CDR1 TSWWSYY, CDR2 QGS. CDR3 in amino acids: CALGELWLHTDKLIF. Written as DNA, the CDR3 is TGTGCTCTTGGGGAACTTTGGTTGCACACCGATAAACTCATCTTT.

In its sample, this clone was seen a few times. One base separates it from a far larger clone, so it is likely a read error. Other DNA sequences within the sample encode an identical CDR3. The chain has TRDV1 and TRDJ1, with TRDD3 matching 7 bases. No J gene was available from TCRdb, and it was assigned here by a germline match of the DNA. Per the germline V gene, CDR1 is TSWWSYY and CDR2 is QGS. The CDR3 runs to 21 residues. The CDR3 coding sequence is TGTGCCCTTGGGGAACTGAAAGTTCTGTCCACCTGGGGGGAATACACCGATAAACTCATCTTT. It yields the protein CALGELKVLSTWGEYTDKLIF.

Points on this clone: The mismatch at residue 4 between this DNA's translation and the TCRdb protein of a much larger clone likely reflects a read error; the protein shown is translated from the DNA. V is TRDV2 and J is TRDJ2; possibly TRDD1 for D (5 bases). TCRdb lists no J gene, so it was determined here by aligning the DNA to germline. This CDR3 spans 16 amino acids. Per germline, CDR1 GEAIGNYY and CDR2 EKD. The CDR3 nucleotides are TGTGCCTGTGGCACCCTTGGGAAATCTTTGACAGCACAACTCTTCTTT. It encodes CACGTLGKSLTAQLFF.

In this sample, this clone turned up a few times. The protein TCRdb gives is from a much larger clone and does not agree with this DNA's translation at residue 3, likely a read error; the protein shown here comes from the DNA. This sequence joins TRDV2 and TRDJ3; TRDD3 aligns across 7 bases. The J gene was missing in TCRdb and was found by matching the end of the DNA to germline. Germline CDR1 and CDR2: GEAIGNYY and EKD. CDR3 length: 20 residues. CDR3: CARDTAGYPKSSWDTRQMFF. The CDR3 region has the DNA TGTGCCCGTGACACCGCGGGATACCCGAAAAGCTCCTGGGACACCCGACAGATGTTTTTC.

Concerning this clone: TCRdb shows a much larger clone's protein in place of this DNA's translation, and the two differ at residue 12, likely through a read error; the protein shown is translated from the DNA. The chain joins TRDV2 to TRDJ3; 11 bases are a match to TRDD3. TCRdb carries no J gene annotation; the J gene was assigned here by matching the DNA with germline. Germline loops: CDR1 GEAIGNYY, CDR2 EKD. The CDR3 runs 23 residues. With 0 bases clipped from V and 0 bases from J, the junction kept 15 bases outside the gene matches. In nucleotides, the CDR3 is TGTGCCTGTGACACCGGCCACTGGGGGATATGGGACATGAGCTCCTGGGACACCCGACAGATGTTTTTC. Translating gives CACDTGHWGIWDMSSWDTRQMFF.

About this clone: It differs at one base from a far larger clone, so likely a read error. Other DNA sequences in this specimen translate into the identical CDR3. This rearrangement joins TRDV1 to TRDJ1; no definite D call. TCRdb offers no J gene call, so here the DNA was matched to germline to obtain one. The V end lost 3 bases, the J end lost 1 base, and 24 bases lay between the germline ends. Germline values: CDR1 TSWWSYY, CDR2 QGS. This CDR3 region has 19 residues. The CDR3 DNA reads TGTGCTCTTGGGGAGCTAGGTCCTCCCGGAGAGGGGTCCACCGATAAACTCATCTTT. Translation: CALGELGPPGEGSTDKLIF.

This clone turned up a few times. A much larger clone lies a single base off, so this may be a read error. This chain connects TRDV2 to TRDJ1; 7 nucleotides line up with TRDD3. Germline lookup yields CDR1 GEAIGNYY and CDR2 EKD. This CDR3 has 16 amino acids. V gave up 0 bases and J gave up 3 bases; unmatched junction bases: 9. The DNA for the CDR3 is TGTGCCTGTGACACCGTGTCCTGGGGGGCTTCCGATAAACTCATCTTT. Amino acid sequence: CACDTVSWGASDKLIF.